This section outlines one TCR beta chain sequence together with its context. Its antigen remains unidentified. This sample is part of a study of blood T cells in healthy people across ages. Study-wide points: In the absence of known donor CMV status, changes in expanded clonotypes were possibly confounded.

Sample-barcoded 5' priming and a J-beta primer mix drove a second PCR of about 7 to 12 cycles. TCRdb re-analysed the 5' RACE reads in MiXCR, keeping a single row per CDR3 protein. The repertoire holds about 1 million distinct CDR3 sequences, under 55% seen once, with 15% to 20% in the top ten. The clonotype comes from a woman aged 55 to 70 in good health. Specimen: blood.

CDR3 region: CSVDMGGDVDGDYGYTF. CDR3 bases: TGCAGCGTTGATATGGGGGGAGATGTCGATGGCGACTATGGCTACACCTTC. V usage is TRBV29-1 and J usage is TRBJ1-2; weak D call: TRBD1 (5 bases). V was cut by 3 bases and J by 3 bases, with 23 bases left in between. The CDR3 loop spans 17 amino acids. Germline V gives CDR1 SQVTM, CDR2 ANQGSEA. Looking up the rest from reference TRBV29-1 and TRBJ1-2 gives the full variable domain: SAVISQKPSRDICQRGTSLTIQCQVDSQVTMMFWYRQQPGQSLTLIATANQGSEATYESGFVIDKFPISRPNLTFSTLTVSNMSPEDSSIYLCSVDMGGDVDGDYGYTFGSGTRLTVV.